These 2 T cell receptor beta chains came from one sample sequenced in a study of blood T cell repertoires in COVID-19. Produced via immunoSEQ multiplex PCR; TCRdb's table is partial and in-frame only. The repertoire includes fewer than 350,000 clones, 88% of them detected once, and 0.75% to 1% sits in the top ten. Input material: PBMCs or T cells enriched from blood (not recorded which). The receptor set was obtained from a woman in her thirties who had recovered from COVID-19.

Regarding this clone: The sample carries other DNA sequences with the same CDR3. V is TRBV27 and J is TRBJ2-7; TRBD2 agrees at 7 bases. V trimming: 5 bases; J trimming: 7 bases; junction bases outside the gene matches: 5. The germline CDR1 and CDR2 sequences are MNHEY and SMNVEV (reference sequence). This CDR3 region has 12 residues. CDR3 in amino acids: CASSLPGGEQYF. The DNA for the CDR3 is TGTGCCAGCAGTCTCCCCGGGGGGGAGCAGTACTTC.

This sequence joins TRBV7-9 and TRBJ1-3, with unresolved D. Between the trimmed V and J ends, which lost 1 base and 0 bases, there was a span of 13 bases. CDR3 size: 17 residues. Germline V gives CDR1 SEHNR, CDR2 FQNEAQ (reference sequence). This chain's CDR3 is CASSLDKPGASGNTIYF. Here the CDR3 DNA reads TGTGCCAGCAGCTTAGATAAGCCAGGCGCCTCTGGAAACACCATATATTTT.